One and the same sample provided the 5 T cell receptor beta chains below, sequenced in a study of T cell changes during pregnancy in multiple sclerosis. TCRdb's copy holds only in-frame clones and misses some; the assay was immunoSEQ multiplex PCR. The sample includes some 20,000 clones, roughly nine tenths of them seen just once. This specimen consisted of CD8+ T cells from peripheral blood mononuclear cells, obtained after pregnancy. The source of these receptors is a female donor in good health, enrolled as a control in a pregnancy study.

The chain links TRBV19 to TRBJ2-1, with D possibly being TRBD1 (5 bases). V lost 1 base and J lost 4, with 8 bases in between. Per the germline V gene, CDR1 is LNHDA and CDR2 is SQIVND (reference sequence). The CDR3 sequence is 14 residues long. Here the CDR3 reads CASSIGQTYNEQFF. CDR3 coding DNA: TGTGCCAGTAGTATAGGACAGACATACAATGAGCAGTTCTTC.

V gene TRBV5-1 combines with J gene TRBJ1-6; maybe TRBD1 (6 bases). The germline CDR1 and CDR2 sequences are SGHRS and YFSETQ. Trimming pared 4 bases from V and 5 bases from J, leaving 13 bases between. The CDR3 spans 15 residues. CDR3 in DNA: TGCGCCAGCAGCAGAGGACAGACTAATAATTCACCCCTCCACTTT. This codes for CASSRGQTNNSPLHF. The full variable domain, rest sourced from reference TRBV5-1 and TRBJ1-6, is KAGVTQTPRYLIKTRGQQVTLSCSPISGHRSVSWYQQTPGQGLQFLFEYFSETQRNKGNFPGRFSGRQFSNSRSEMNVSTLELGDSALYLCASSRGQTNNSPLHFGNGTRLTVT.

The genes are TRBV7-9 and TRBJ2-7; D perhaps matches TRBD2 (5 bases). This CDR3 has 14 amino acids. Germline CDR1 is SEHNR and CDR2 is FQNEAQ (reference sequence). V lost 5 bases and J 0 bases, leaving 11 bases between the germline ends. The CDR3 DNA is TGTGCCAGCAGCGTGAGCGGTAGCTCCTACGAGCAGTACTTC. Translation gives CASSVSGSSYEQYF.

The V call is TRBV7-2, the J call TRBJ2-7; 8 positions match TRBD1. V shed 3 bases, J shed 12 bases, and the junction held 4 bases outside the gene matches. The CDR3 has 11 amino acids. Germline loops: CDR1 SGHTA, CDR2 FQGNSA. The CDR3 DNA follows: TGTGCCAGCAGCTTTCGACAGGGGTGGTACTTC. This gives the protein CASSFRQGWYF.

The chain joins TRBV27 to TRBJ1-1; no firm D call. V dropped 0 bases and J dropped 1 base, with 3 bases sitting between them. The CDR3 is 13 residues long. CDR1 and CDR2 (germline): MNHEY, SMNVEV (reference sequence). In DNA form, the CDR3 reads TGTGCCAGCAGTTTATCGAGGAACACTGAAGCTTTCTTT. This translates into CASSLSRNTEAFF.